These 23 T cell receptor beta chains were all obtained from the same sample, sequenced in a study of patients and donors after allogeneic stem cell transplantation. TCRdb called the RT-PCR reads again in MiXCR, with one record for every CDR3 protein. The sample yields 390,000 or so distinct CDR3 sequences, roughly 17% seen once. Sequenced material: blood, either unsorted or a sorted T cell fraction (not recorded which). These receptor sequences come from a human donor who was either an allogeneic HSCT recipient or a stem cell or donor lymphocyte infusion donor (not recorded which). It is not recorded whose cells these are; they may come from a transplant donor.

The gene calls are TRBV27 and TRBJ2-6; TRBD1 matches 7 bases. Losses at the gene ends were 5 bases for V and 0 bases for J; bases not matched to a gene: 10. The length of the CDR3 is 18 residues. Looked up from germline, CDR1 is MNHEY and CDR2 is SMNVEV (reference sequence). Here the CDR3 reads CASSIRGQLTSGANVLTF. The DNA of the CDR3 is TGTGCCAGCAGTATTCGGGGACAGTTAACCTCTGGGGCCAACGTCCTGACTTTC.

The chain has TRBV5-1 and TRBJ1-1; D is possibly TRBD1 (6 bases). The CDR3 contains 13 residues. Looked up from germline, CDR1 is SGHRS and CDR2 is YFSETQ. Trimming pared 1 base from V and 4 bases from J, leaving 8 bases between. The CDR3 is CASSLQGPTEAFF. CDR3 coding DNA: TGCGCCAGCAGCTTGCAGGGGCCCACTGAAGCTTTCTTT.

This chain connects TRBV25-1 to TRBJ2-2, with 8 positions matching TRBD2. Germline V gene lookup returns CDR1 MGHDK and CDR2 SYGVNS. Trimming cost V 10 bases and J 5 bases; bases outside gene matches: 6. This CDR3 has 13 residues. The CDR3 DNA reads as TGTGCCACCCATCGGGAGGGGACCGGGGAGCTGTTTTTT. This encodes CATHREGTGELFF.

This clonotype was detected a few times. This sequence joins TRBV27 and TRBJ2-7, with D possibly TRBD2 on 5 matching bases. In germline, CDR1 is MNHEY, CDR2 SMNVEV (reference sequence). Deletions cut 7 bases from V and 0 bases from J, with 13 bases between. The CDR3 consists of 14 residues. The CDR3: CASKDSPTSYEQYF. CDR3 nucleotides: TGTGCCAGCAAGGACTCCCCTACCTCCTACGAGCAGTACTTC.

The J gene is TRBJ2-3, the V gene TRBV20-1; D is ambiguous. Germline V gene lookup returns CDR1 DFQATT and CDR2 SNEGSKA (reference sequence). Deletions cut 0 bases from V and 2 bases from J, with 12 bases between. The CDR3 loop spans 15 amino acids. CDR3 sequence: CSARDPRSPTDTQYF. In DNA, the CDR3 is TGCAGTGCTAGAGATCCGAGGTCCCCCACAGATACGCAGTATTTT.

Ten or more counts support this clonotype. V gene TRBV5-1 combines with J gene TRBJ1-1; D is perhaps TRBD1 (5 bases). V was trimmed by 0 bases and J by 8 bases, leaving 17 bases between them. Germline V gives CDR1 SGHRS, CDR2 YFSETQ. This CDR3 is 15 amino acids long. The CDR3 DNA reads as TGCGCCAGCAGCTTGGATCCAGGGTCAAAGACGGAAGCTTTCTTT. Translation gives CASSLDPGSKTEAFF.

The sample holds a few counts of this clonotype. The chain has TRBV25-1 and TRBJ2-2, with 10 bases aligning to TRBD2. Looked up from germline, CDR1 is MGHDK and CDR2 is SYGVNS. Trimming at V came to 5 bases and at J to 2 bases, leaving 5 bases not matched to a gene. The CDR3 is 16 amino acids. The CDR3 bases are TGTGCCAGCAGTCATAGCGGGGGGAGCAACACCGGGGAGCTGTTTTTT. Translated, it gives CASSHSGGSNTGELFF.

This clonotype was counted between two and nine times. The chain couples TRBV20-1 to TRBJ2-7; D ambiguous. The CDR3 has 14 residues. Germline CDR1 reads DFQATT; CDR2 reads SNEGSKA (reference sequence). Trimming removed 3 bases at V and 0 bases at J, with 12 bases between. The CDR3 reads CSASIPQSSYEQYF. The CDR3 nucleotides are TGCAGTGCTAGTATACCCCAGAGCTCCTACGAGCAGTACTTC.

This sequence joins TRBV14 and TRBJ2-1; 8 bases match TRBD2. After removal of 4 bases from V and 15 bases from J, the junction contained 14 bases not matched to a gene. Germline lookup yields CDR1 SGHDN and CDR2 FVKESK. The CDR3 has 14 residues. The CDR3 coding sequence is TGTGCCAGCAGCCCCGGGACTAGAGTTACGGGGGTGTTCTTC. Translating it yields CASSPGTRVTGVFF.

This clonotype was detected only a few times. The V call is TRBV7-3, the J call TRBJ2-2; a weak D match, TRBD2 (5 bases). The CDR3 runs to 15 residues. The germline V gene has CDR1 SGHTA and CDR2 FQGTGA. With 5 bases removed from V and 4 bases from J, the gap between germline ends came to 14 bases. The DNA of the CDR3 is TGTGCCAGCAGCCCCCAGACGGGAATCACCGGGGAGCTGTTTTTT. As protein: CASSPQTGITGELFF.

This clonotype appeared many times. The chain recombines TRBV5-1 with TRBJ2-7; D perhaps matches TRBD2 (5 bases). Germline CDR1 is SGHRS and CDR2 is YFSETQ. V dropped 7 bases and J dropped 2 bases, with 16 bases sitting between them. The CDR3 is 14 amino acids. DNA for the CDR3: TGCGCCAGCGGAGAAAGCGGCGGAACCTACGAGCAGTACTTC. This translates into CASGESGGTYEQYF.

The chain carries TRBV5-6 and TRBJ1-2, with D possibly being TRBD1 (5 bases). Trimming took off 4 bases at V and 8 bases at J, with 15 bases between the two ends. The CDR3 length is 13 residues. CDR1 is SGHDT and CDR2 is YYEEEE in the germline V gene. The CDR3 is CASSPGGRDGYTF. CDR3 coding DNA: TGTGCCAGCAGCCCAGGAGGCAGGGACGGCTACACCTTC.

This clonotype turned up a few times. The V call is TRBV5-6, the J call TRBJ2-5; no clear D. The germline V gene has CDR1 SGHDT and CDR2 YYEEEE. CDR3 length equals 14 residues. V was clipped by 1 base and J by 1 base, with 8 bases between them. CDR3 nucleotide sequence: TGTGCCAGCAGCTTGCCAGGTACCCAAGAGACCCAGTACTTC. It yields the protein CASSLPGTQETQYF.

This clonotype showed up just a few times. The V and J genes are TRBV6-5 and TRBJ1-6; D is possibly TRBD1 (6 bases). CDR3 length: 14 amino acids. V lost 2 bases to trimming and J lost 9 bases, with 11 bases between them. Looked up from germline, CDR1 is MNHEY and CDR2 is SVGAGI. CDR3 DNA sequence: TGTGCCAGCAGTTACCGGGGGGCGGCTTCACCCCTCCACTTT. Amino acid sequence: CASSYRGAASPLHF.

The V and J genes are TRBV27 and TRBJ2-7; D gene ambiguous. This CDR3 comprises 15 residues. The V end lost 6 bases, the J end lost 2 bases, and 17 bases lay between the germline ends. Germline CDR1 reads MNHEY; CDR2 reads SMNVEV (reference sequence). Here the CDR3 reads CASSPLRHAAYEQYF. For the CDR3, the DNA is TGTGCCAGCAGCCCCCTTAGGCATGCCGCCTACGAGCAGTACTTC.

This clonotype was observed a few times. J is TRBJ2-7 and V is TRBV4-1; maybe TRBD2 (6 bases). With 2 bases removed from V and 3 bases from J, the gap between germline ends came to 14 bases. This CDR3 has 15 amino acids. Germline CDR1 reads MGHRA; CDR2 reads YSYEKL. CDR3 in DNA: TGCGCCAGCAGCCAACCGACTAGAGATCTCTACGAGCAGTACTTC. It encodes CASSQPTRDLYEQYF.

This chain connects TRBV4-3 to TRBJ2-3, with TRBD2 matching over 8 bases. The CDR3 is made up of 18 amino acids. The V and J ends lost 0 bases and 5 bases, in that order; junction bases with no gene match: 13. The germline V gene has CDR1 LGHNA and CDR2 YSLEER. CDR3 bases: TGCGCCAGCAGCCAAGAAAGAATAACGGGGGGGCGAAAAGATACGCAGTATTTT. Protein product: CASSQERITGGRKDTQYF.

This clonotype was seen a few times. J is TRBJ1-4 and V is TRBV12-3 or TRBV12-4; the D gene is possibly TRBD1 (6 bases). The V gene lost 0 bases and the J gene lost 7 bases, with 15 bases spanning the gap. The CDR3 is 16 residues long. Here the CDR3 DNA reads TGTGCCAGCAGTTTAGCCCTTTGGGGGGCGGTTGAAAAACTGTTTTTT. This encodes CASSLALWGAVEKLFF.

The V call is TRBV27, the J call TRBJ2-6; 12 bases match TRBD2. Germline CDR1 reads MNHEY; CDR2 reads SMNVEV (reference sequence). V lost 5 bases and J lost 2; bases outside the gene matches: 7. The CDR3 is 18 residues long. The CDR3 nucleotides are TGTGCCAGCAGTCCCCTCCTAGCGGGGGGGCCTGGGGCCAACGTCCTGACTTTC. Its translation: CASSPLLAGGPGANVLTF.

This clonotype appeared a few times. The rearrangement joins TRBV5-1 to TRBJ2-7; no definite D call. Trimming cost V 3 bases and J 1 base, with 23 bases left between them. This CDR3 contains 18 residues. The germline V gene has CDR1 SGHRS and CDR2 YFSETQ. CDR3 sequence (DNA): TGCGCCAGCAGCTCGAACCCCCTATGGGCAGCTCAATCCTACGAGCAGTACTTC. The encoded protein is CASSSNPLWAAQSYEQYF.

This clonotype was picked up a small number of times. This chain links TRBV11-2 with TRBJ2-7, with 10 positions matching TRBD2. Germline values: CDR1 SGHAT, CDR2 FQNNGV. Germline trimming cut 0 bases from V and 3 bases from J; bases unmatched to any gene: 2. The CDR3 has 15 residues. The CDR3 region has the DNA TGTGCCAGCAGCTTAGAGGGACTAGCGTACTACGAGCAGTACTTC. Its translation: CASSLEGLAYYEQYF.

This clonotype was recorded at least ten times. CDR3 bases: TGCGCCAGCACCCTCAGGGGCGACAACACTGAAGCTTTCTTT. It translates to CASTLRGDNTEAFF. This chain joins TRBV5-1 and TRBJ1-1, with a possible D match to TRBD1 (6 bases). The germline V and J ends were trimmed by 6 bases and 2 bases, with 14 bases remaining between them. Germline V gene data show CDR1 as SGHRS and CDR2 as YFSETQ. The CDR3 loop spans 14 amino acids.

The chain links TRBV6-1 to TRBJ1-6; 7 nucleotides line up with TRBD1. V lost 6 bases, J lost 7 bases, and 3 bases stayed unmatched. Germline loops: CDR1 MNHNS, CDR2 SASEGT. CDR3 length: 13 residues. The CDR3 loop is CASRPQGNSPLHF. The CDR3 DNA reads TGTGCCAGCAGGCCACAGGGGAATTCACCCCTCCACTTT.